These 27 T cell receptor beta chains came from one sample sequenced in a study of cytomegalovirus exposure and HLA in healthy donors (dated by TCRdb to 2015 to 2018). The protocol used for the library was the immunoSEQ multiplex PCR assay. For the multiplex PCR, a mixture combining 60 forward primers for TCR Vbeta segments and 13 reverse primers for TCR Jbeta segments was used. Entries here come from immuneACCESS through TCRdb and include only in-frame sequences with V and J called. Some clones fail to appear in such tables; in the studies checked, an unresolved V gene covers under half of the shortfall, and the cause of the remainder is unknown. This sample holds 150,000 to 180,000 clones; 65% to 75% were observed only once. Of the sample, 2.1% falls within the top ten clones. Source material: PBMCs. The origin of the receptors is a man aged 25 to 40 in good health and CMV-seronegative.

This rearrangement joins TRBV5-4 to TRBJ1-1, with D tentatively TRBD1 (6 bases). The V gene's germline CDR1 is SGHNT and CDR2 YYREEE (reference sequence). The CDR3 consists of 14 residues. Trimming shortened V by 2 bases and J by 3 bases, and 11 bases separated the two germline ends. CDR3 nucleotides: TGTGCCAGCAGCTTTGATTCAGGGGACACTGAAGCTTTCTTT. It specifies CASSFDSGDTEAFF.

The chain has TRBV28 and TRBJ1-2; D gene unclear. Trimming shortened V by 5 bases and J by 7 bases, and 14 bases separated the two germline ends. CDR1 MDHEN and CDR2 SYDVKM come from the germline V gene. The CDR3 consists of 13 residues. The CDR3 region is CASSPGGLPGYTF. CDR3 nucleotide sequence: TGTGCCAGCAGTCCCGGAGGGCTCCCTGGCTACACCTTC.

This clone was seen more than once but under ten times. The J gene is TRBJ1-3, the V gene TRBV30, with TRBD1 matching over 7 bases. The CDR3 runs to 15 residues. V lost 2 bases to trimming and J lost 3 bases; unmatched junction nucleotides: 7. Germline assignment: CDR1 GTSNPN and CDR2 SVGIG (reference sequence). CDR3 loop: CAWSRQGLGGNTIYF. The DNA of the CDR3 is TGTGCCTGGAGTAGACAGGGATTGGGTGGAAACACCATATATTTT.

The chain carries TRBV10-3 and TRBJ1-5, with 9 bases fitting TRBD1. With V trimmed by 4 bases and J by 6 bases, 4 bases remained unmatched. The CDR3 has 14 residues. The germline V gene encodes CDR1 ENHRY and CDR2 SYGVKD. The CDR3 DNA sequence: TGTGCCATCAGTGGGACAGGGGAAGGTCAGCCCCAGCATTTT. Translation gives CAISGTGEGQPQHF.

In DNA, the CDR3 is TGTGCCAGCAGCTTGACTAGCGGCTTGGGAGAGACCCAGTACTTC. Amino acid sequence: CASSLTSGLGETQYF. The chain has TRBV7-9 and TRBJ2-5; the match to TRBD2 covers 9 bases. Germline CDR1 reads SEHNR; CDR2 reads FQNEAQ (reference sequence). This CDR3 is 15 amino acids long. The trim removed 3 bases at V and 4 bases at J, leaving 6 bases unmatched.

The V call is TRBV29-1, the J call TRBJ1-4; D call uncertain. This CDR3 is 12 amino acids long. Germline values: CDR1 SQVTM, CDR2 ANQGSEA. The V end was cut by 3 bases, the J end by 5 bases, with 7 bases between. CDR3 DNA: TGCAGCGTTGAGACGGGGAATGAAAAACTGTTTTTT. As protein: CSVETGNEKLFF.

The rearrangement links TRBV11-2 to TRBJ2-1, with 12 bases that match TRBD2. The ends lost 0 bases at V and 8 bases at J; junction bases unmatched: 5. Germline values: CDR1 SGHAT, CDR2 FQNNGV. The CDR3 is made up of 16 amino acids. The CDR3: CASSLEPGLAGDEQFF. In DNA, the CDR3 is TGTGCCAGCAGCTTAGAACCGGGACTAGCGGGCGATGAGCAGTTCTTC.

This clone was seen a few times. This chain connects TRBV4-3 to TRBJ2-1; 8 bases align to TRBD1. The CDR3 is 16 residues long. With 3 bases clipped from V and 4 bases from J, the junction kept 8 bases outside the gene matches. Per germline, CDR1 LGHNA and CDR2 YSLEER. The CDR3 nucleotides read TGCGCCAGCAGCCAGGATACAGGGGGTTTGTACAATGAGCAGTTCTTC. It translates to CASSQDTGGLYNEQFF.

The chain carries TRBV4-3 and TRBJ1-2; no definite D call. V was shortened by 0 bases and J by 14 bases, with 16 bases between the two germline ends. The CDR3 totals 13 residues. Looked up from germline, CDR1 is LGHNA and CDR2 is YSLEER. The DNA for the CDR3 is TGCGCCAGCAGCCAAGATCAACGAGGTAGAGGAACCTTC. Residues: CASSQDQRGRGTF.

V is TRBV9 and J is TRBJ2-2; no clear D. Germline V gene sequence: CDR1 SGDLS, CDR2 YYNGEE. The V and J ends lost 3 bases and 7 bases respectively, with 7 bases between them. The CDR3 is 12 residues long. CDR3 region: CASSATGGELFF. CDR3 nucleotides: TGTGCCAGCAGCGCGACGGGCGGGGAGCTGTTTTTT.

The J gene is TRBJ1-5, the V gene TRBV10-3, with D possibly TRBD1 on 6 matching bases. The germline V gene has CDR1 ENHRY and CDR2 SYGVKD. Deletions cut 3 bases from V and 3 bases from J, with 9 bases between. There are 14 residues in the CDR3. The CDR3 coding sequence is TGTGCCATCAGTGATGGACAGTACAATCAGCCCCAGCATTTT. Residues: CAISDGQYNQPQHF.

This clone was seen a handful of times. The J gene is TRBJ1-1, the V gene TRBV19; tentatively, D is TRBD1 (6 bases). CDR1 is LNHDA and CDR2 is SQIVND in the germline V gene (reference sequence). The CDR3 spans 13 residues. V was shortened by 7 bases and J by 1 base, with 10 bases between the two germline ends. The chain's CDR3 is CASTETGNTEAFF. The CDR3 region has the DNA TGTGCCAGTACTGAGACAGGGAACACTGAAGCTTTCTTT.

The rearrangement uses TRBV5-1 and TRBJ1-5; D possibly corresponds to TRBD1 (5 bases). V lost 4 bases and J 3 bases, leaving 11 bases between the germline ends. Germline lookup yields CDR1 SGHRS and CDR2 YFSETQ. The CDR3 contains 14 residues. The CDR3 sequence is CASSADSSNQPQHF. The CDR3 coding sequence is TGCGCCAGCAGCGCCGACAGCTCCAATCAGCCCCAGCATTTT.

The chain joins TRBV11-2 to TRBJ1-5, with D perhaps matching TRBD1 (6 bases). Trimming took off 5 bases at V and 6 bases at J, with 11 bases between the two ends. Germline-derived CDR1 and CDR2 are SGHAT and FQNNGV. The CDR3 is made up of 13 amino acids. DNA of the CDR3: TGTGCCAGCAGCGTTACAGGGTCTCAGCCCCAGCATTTT. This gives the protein CASSVTGSQPQHF.

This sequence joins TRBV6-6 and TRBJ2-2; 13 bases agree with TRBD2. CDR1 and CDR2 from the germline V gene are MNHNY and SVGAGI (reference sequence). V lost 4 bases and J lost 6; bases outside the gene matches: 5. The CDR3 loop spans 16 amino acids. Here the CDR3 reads CASSLTSGGWAGELFF. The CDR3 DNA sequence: TGTGCCAGCAGTTTGACTAGCGGGGGGTGGGCCGGGGAGCTGTTTTTT.

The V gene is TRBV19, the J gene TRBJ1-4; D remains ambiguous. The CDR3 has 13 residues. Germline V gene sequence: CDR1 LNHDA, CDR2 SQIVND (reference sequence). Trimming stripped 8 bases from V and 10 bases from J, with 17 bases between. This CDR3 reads CASCPTRSGKLFF. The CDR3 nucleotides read TGTGCCAGTTGCCCCACCCGGAGCGGAAAACTGTTTTTT.

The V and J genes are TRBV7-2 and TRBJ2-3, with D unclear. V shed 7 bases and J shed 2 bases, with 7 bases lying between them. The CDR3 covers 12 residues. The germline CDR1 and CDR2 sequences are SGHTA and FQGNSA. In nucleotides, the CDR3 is TGTGCCAGCAAGCTTACCACAGATACGCAGTATTTT. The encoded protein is CASKLTTDTQYF.

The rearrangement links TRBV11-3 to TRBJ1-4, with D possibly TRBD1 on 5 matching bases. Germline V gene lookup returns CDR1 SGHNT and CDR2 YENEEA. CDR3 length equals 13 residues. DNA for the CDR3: TGTGCTATCAAAGGGGCAACTAATGAAAAACTGTTTTTT. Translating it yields CAIKGATNEKLFF.

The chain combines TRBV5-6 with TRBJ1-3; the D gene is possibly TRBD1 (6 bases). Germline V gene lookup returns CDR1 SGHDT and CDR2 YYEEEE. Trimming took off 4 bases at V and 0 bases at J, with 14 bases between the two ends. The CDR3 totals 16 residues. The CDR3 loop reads CASSKGSRGSGNTIYF. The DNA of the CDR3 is TGTGCCAGCAGCAAAGGCTCCAGGGGCTCTGGAAACACCATATATTTT.

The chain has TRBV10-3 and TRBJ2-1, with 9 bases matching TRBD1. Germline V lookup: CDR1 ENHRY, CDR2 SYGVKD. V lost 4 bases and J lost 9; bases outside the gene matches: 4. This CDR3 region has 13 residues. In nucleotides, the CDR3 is TGTGCCATCAGTGGGACAGGGGATGGTGAGCAGTTCTTC. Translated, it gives CAISGTGDGEQFF.

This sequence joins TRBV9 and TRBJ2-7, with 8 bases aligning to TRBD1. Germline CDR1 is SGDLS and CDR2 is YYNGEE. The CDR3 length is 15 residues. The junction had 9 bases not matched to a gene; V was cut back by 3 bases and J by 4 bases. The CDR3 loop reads CASSEQGASVYEQYF. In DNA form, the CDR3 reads TGTGCCAGCAGCGAGCAGGGGGCCTCGGTATACGAGCAGTACTTC.

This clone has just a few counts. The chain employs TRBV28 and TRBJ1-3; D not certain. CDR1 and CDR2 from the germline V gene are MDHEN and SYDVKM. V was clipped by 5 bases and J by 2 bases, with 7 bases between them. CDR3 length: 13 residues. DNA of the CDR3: TGTGCCAGCAGTCCTGGCCCTGGAAACACCATATATTTT. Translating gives CASSPGPGNTIYF.

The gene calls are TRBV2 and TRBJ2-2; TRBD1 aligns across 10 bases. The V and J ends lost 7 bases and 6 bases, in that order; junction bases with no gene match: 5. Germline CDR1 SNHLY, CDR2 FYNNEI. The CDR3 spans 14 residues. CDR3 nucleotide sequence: TGTGCCAGCAAGGGACAGGGGTTTGCCGGGGAGCTGTTTTTT. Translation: CASKGQGFAGELFF.

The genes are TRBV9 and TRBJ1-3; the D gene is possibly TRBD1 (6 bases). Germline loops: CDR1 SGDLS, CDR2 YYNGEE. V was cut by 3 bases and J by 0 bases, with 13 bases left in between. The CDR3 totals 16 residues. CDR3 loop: CASSETRGYSGNTIYF. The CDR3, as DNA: TGTGCCAGCAGCGAAACCAGGGGATACTCTGGAAACACCATATATTTT.

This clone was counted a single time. CDR3 nucleotide sequence: TGTGCCAGTACCCTGGGGGACTCCGAGACCCAGTACTTC. Its protein is CASTLGDSETQYF. This chain joins TRBV19 and TRBJ2-5; TRBD2 might be the D (6 bases). Deletions cut 7 bases from V and 5 bases from J, with 14 bases between. CDR3 length: 13 amino acids. CDR1 is LNHDA, CDR2 SQIVND, per germline (reference sequence).

The DNA for the CDR3 is TGTGCCAGCAGCGGGACTCTCGGACCTGTGGGTGAAAAACTGTTTTTT. As protein: CASSGTLGPVGEKLFF. The chain employs TRBV7-9 and TRBJ1-4, with TRBD1 as a possible D gene (5 bases). CDR1 and CDR2 from the germline V gene are SEHNR and FQNEAQ (reference sequence). The CDR3 is 16 residues long. With 5 bases removed from V and 7 bases from J, the gap between germline ends came to 20 bases.

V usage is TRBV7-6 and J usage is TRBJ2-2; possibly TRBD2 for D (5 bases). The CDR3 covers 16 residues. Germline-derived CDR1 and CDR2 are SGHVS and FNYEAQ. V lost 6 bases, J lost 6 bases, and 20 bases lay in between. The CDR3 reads CASSDVKMSRAGELFF. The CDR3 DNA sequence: TGTGCCAGCAGTGATGTAAAAATGTCGAGGGCCGGGGAGCTGTTTTTT.